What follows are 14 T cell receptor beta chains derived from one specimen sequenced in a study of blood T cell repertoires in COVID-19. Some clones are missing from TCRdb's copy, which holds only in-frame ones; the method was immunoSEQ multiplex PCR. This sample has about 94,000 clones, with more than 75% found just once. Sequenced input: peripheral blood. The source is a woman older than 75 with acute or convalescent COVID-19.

The CDR3 bases are TGTGCCAGTAGTATGGGACTAGCGGGGAAACCCGCCTACAATGAGCAGTTCTTC. Its translation: CASSMGLAGKPAYNEQFF. The J gene is TRBJ2-1, the V gene TRBV19; 13 nucleotides align to TRBD2. V shed 3 bases, J shed 2 bases, and the junction held 7 bases outside the gene matches. Germline V gene lookup returns CDR1 LNHDA and CDR2 SQIVND (reference sequence). The CDR3 runs to 18 residues.

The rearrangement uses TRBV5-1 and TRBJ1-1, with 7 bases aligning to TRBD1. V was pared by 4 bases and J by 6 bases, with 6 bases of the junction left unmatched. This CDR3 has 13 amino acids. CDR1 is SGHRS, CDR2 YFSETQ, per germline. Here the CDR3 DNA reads TGCGCCAGCAGCGGAAACAGGGGCGCTGAAGCTTTCTTT. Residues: CASSGNRGAEAFF. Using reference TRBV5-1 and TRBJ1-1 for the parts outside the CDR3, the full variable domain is KAGVTQTPRYLIKTRGQQVTLSCSPISGHRSVSWYQQTPGQGLQFLFEYFSETQRNKGNFPGRFSGRQFSNSRSEMNVSTLELGDSALYLCASSGNRGAEAFFGQGTRLTVV.

The CDR3 DNA is TGTGCCAGCAGCCAAGCCACCGGGACAGGGCTGACCTACAATGAGCAGTTCTTC. Translating it yields CASSQATGTGLTYNEQFF. V and J are TRBV14 and TRBJ2-1, with 9 bases aligning to TRBD1. The CDR3 contains 18 residues. Germline trimming cut 1 base from V and 2 bases from J; bases unmatched to any gene: 9. Germline V gives CDR1 SGHDN, CDR2 FVKESK.

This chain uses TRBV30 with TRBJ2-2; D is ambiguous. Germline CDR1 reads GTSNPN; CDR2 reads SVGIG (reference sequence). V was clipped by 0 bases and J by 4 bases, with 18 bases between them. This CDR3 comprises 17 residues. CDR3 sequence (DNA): TGTGCCTGGAGTGTAGGTCGGTGGGCAGAAGGCACCGGGGAGCTGTTTTTT. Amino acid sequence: CAWSVGRWAEGTGELFF.

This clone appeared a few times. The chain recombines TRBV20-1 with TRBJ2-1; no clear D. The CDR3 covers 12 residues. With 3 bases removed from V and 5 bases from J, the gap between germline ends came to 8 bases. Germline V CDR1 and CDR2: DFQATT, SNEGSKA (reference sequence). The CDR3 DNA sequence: TGCAGTGCTAGTGAGAGTCACAATGAGCAGTTCTTC. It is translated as CSASESHNEQFF.

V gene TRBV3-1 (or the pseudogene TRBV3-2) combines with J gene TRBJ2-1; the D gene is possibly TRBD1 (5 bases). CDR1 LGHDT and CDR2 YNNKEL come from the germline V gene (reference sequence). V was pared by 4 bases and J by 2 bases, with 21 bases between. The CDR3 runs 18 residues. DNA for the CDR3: TGTGCCAGCAGCCTTTTGGGGTCTCCGACAGCTACCTACAATGAGCAGTTCTTC. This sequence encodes CASSLLGSPTATYNEQFF.

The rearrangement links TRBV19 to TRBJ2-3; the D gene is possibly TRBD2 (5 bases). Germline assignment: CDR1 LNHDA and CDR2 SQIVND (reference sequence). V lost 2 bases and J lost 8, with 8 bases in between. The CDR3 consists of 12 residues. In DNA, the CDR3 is TGTGCCAGTAGTATAACTGAGGGTACGCAGTATTTT. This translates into CASSITEGTQYF. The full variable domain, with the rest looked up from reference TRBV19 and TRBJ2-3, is DGGITQSPKYLFRKEGQNVTLSCEQNLNHDAMYWYRQDPGQGLRLIYYSQIVNDFQKGDIAEGYSVSREKKESFPLTVTSAQKNPTAFYLCASSITEGTQYFGPGTRLTVL.

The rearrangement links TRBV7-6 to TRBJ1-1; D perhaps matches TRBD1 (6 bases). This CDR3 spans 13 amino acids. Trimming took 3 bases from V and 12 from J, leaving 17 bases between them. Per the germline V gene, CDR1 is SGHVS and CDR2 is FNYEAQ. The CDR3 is CASSFRQESQTFF. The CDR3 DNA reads TGTGCCAGCAGCTTTAGACAGGAATCCCAAACTTTCTTT. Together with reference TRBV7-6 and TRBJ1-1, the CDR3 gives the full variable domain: GAGVSQSPRYKVTKRGQDVALRCDPISGHVSLYWYRQALGQGPEFLTYFNYEAQQDKSGLPNDRFSAERPEGSISTLTIQRTEQRDSAMYRCASSFRQESQTFFGQGTRLTVV.

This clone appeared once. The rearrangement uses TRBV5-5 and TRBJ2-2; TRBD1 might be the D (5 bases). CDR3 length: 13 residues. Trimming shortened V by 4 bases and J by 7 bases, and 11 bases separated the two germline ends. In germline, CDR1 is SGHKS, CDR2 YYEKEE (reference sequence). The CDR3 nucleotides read TGTGCCAGCAGCCGACAGATGGGCGGGGAGCTGTTTTTT. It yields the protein CASSRQMGGELFF.

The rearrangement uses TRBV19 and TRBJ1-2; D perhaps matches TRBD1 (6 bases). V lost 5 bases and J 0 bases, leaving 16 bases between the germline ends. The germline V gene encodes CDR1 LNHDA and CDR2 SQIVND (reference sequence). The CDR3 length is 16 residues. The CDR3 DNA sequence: TGTGCCAGTAGTCCGGGACACTCCACAGCTAACTATGGCTACACCTTC. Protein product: CASSPGHSTANYGYTF.

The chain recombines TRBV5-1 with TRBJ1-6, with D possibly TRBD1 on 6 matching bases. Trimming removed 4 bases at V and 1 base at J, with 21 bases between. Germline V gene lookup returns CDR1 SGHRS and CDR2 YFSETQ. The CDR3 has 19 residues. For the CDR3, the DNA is TGCGCCAGCAGCCCTCGACTCTCACAGGGAGGGTCCTATAATTCACCCCTCCACTTT. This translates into CASSPRLSQGGSYNSPLHF.

The CDR3 nucleotides are TGTGCCAGCAGTTACTCGAGTTTGATCGGCCCCACTACTGGCTACACCTTC. It encodes CASSYSSLIGPTTGYTF. This chain uses TRBV6-2 or TRBV6-3 with TRBJ1-2, with D unclear. This CDR3 comprises 17 residues. Germline CDR1 and CDR2: MNHEY and SVGEGT. Trimming stripped 0 bases from V and 7 bases from J, with 21 bases between.

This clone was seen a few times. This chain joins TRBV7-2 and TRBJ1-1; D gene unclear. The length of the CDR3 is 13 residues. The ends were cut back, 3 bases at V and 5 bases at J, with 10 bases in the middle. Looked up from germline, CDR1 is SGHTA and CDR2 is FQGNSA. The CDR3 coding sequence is TGTGCCAGCAGCTTGAAGATGCGAACTGAAGCTTTCTTT. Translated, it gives CASSLKMRTEAFF. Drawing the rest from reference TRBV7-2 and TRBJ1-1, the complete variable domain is GAGVSQSPSNKVTEKGKDVELRCDPISGHTALYWYRQSLGQGLEFLIYFQGNSAPDKSGLPSDRFSAERTGGSVSTLTIQRTQQEDSAVYLCASSLKMRTEAFFGQGTRLTVV.

The CDR3 spells CASSTWTGVDEKLFF. In nucleotides, the CDR3 is TGTGCCAGCAGCACATGGACAGGGGTGGATGAAAAACTGTTTTTT. The genes are TRBV7-2 and TRBJ1-4, with TRBD1 matching over 9 bases. V trimming: 5 bases; J trimming: 6 bases; junction bases outside the gene matches: 7. The germline CDR1 and CDR2 sequences are SGHTA and FQGNSA. The CDR3 is made up of 15 amino acids.